Listed here are 12 T cell receptor beta chains from one sample, sequenced in a study of early T cells in non-severe SARS-CoV-2 infection. TCRdb re-derived calls from the 5' RACE reads in MiXCR, one entry per CDR3 protein. Among over 75,000 distinct CDR3 sequences listed, 14% to 15% were seen once. Sequencing was done on a sample of whole blood. The receptors were gathered from an adult who was a healthcare worker with PCR-confirmed SARS-CoV-2 infection or an uninfected control (not recorded which).

The rearrangement joins TRBV10-3 to TRBJ2-7; D call uncertain. Trimming took off 0 bases at V and 6 bases at J, with 6 bases between the two ends. CDR3 length equals 12 residues. Germline CDR1 ENHRY, CDR2 SYGVKD. The CDR3 protein is CAISESNFEQYF. In DNA form, the CDR3 reads TGTGCCATCAGTGAGTCGAACTTCGAGCAGTACTTC.

The chain is built from TRBV28 and TRBJ2-1, with D uncertain. The V end lost 6 bases, the J end lost 13 bases, and 16 bases lay between the germline ends. There are 12 residues in the CDR3. Germline lookup yields CDR1 MDHEN and CDR2 SYDVKM. As DNA, the CDR3 is TGTGCCAGCAGCCAAAACGAAATTTCTCAGTTCTTC. Translation gives CASSQNEISQFF. The entire variable domain, with the rest obtained from reference TRBV28 and TRBJ2-1, is as follows: DVKVTQSSRYLVKRTGEKVFLECVQDMDHENMFWYRQDPGLGLRLIYFSYDVKMKEKGDIPEGYSVSREKKERFSLILESASTNQTSMYLCASSQNEISQFFGPGTRLTVL.

The V gene is TRBV20-1, the J gene TRBJ2-7; possible D gene TRBD2, 5 bases. V lost 0 bases to trimming and J lost 0 bases, with 12 bases between them. Germline values: CDR1 DFQATT, CDR2 SNEGSKA (reference sequence). The CDR3 spans 15 residues. In DNA, the CDR3 is TGCAGTGCTAGAGATCTCCCTAGCAGCTCCTACGAGCAGTACTTC. Protein product: CSARDLPSSSYEQYF.

This clonotype has ten or more counts. The CDR3 here is CASSFRDQETQYF. CDR3 nucleotide sequence: TGTGCCAGCAGCTTTAGGGATCAAGAGACCCAGTACTTC. The chain joins TRBV9 to TRBJ2-5; D gene uncertain. This CDR3 has 13 amino acids. Germline V CDR1 and CDR2: SGDLS, YYNGEE. Trimming stripped 4 bases from V and 2 bases from J, with 9 bases between. The full variable domain, with the rest looked up from reference TRBV9 and TRBJ2-5, is DSGVTQTPKHLITATGQRVTLRCSPRSGDLSVYWYQQSLDQGLQFLIQYYNGEERAKGNILERFSAQQFPDLHSELNLSSLELGDSALYFCASSFRDQETQYFGPGTRLLVL.

V is TRBV20-1 and J is TRBJ2-7; 7 bases map to TRBD2. CDR1 and CDR2 from the germline V gene are DFQATT and SNEGSKA (reference sequence). Losses at the gene ends were 4 bases for V and 8 bases for J; bases not matched to a gene: 8. The CDR3 covers 12 residues. Here the CDR3 reads CSANRYGGKQYF. The CDR3 DNA follows: TGCAGTGCTAATCGTTACGGGGGGAAGCAGTACTTC.

At least ten counts were recorded for this clonotype. The chain uses TRBV7-3 and TRBJ2-2; D not certain. Germline V gene sequence: CDR1 SGHTA, CDR2 FQGTGA. Deletions cut 1 base from V and 8 bases from J, with 5 bases between. The CDR3 spans 12 residues. CDR3 amino acids: CASSLSGGELFF. In nucleotides, the CDR3 is TGTGCCAGCAGCTTAAGTGGTGGGGAGCTGTTTTTT. Filled out from reference TRBV7-3 and TRBJ2-2, the complete variable domain reads GAGVSQTPSNKVTEKGKYVELRCDPISGHTALYWYRQSLGQGPEFLIYFQGTGAADDSGLPNDRFFAVRPEGSVSTLKIQRTERGDSAVYLCASSLSGGELFFGEGSRLTVL.

The chain recombines TRBV7-9 with TRBJ1-1, with D unclear. The CDR3 is 14 amino acids. In germline, CDR1 is SEHNR, CDR2 FQNEAQ (reference sequence). The V end lost 4 bases, the J end lost 2 bases, and 11 bases lay between the germline ends. The CDR3 reads CASSSGRSNTEAFF. For the CDR3, the DNA is TGTGCCAGCAGCTCCGGGCGATCTAACACTGAAGCTTTCTTT. The entire variable domain, with the rest obtained from reference TRBV7-9 and TRBJ1-1, is as follows: DTGVSQNPRHKITKRGQNVTFRCDPISEHNRLYWYRQTLGQGPEFLTYFQNEAQLEKSRLLSDRFSAERPKGSFSTLEIQRTEQGDSAMYLCASSSGRSNTEAFFGQGTRLTVV.

This clonotype showed up just a few times. The gene calls are TRBV5-5 and TRBJ2-3, with 7 bases lining up with TRBD2. This CDR3 contains 14 residues. With V trimmed by 2 bases and J by 5 bases, 5 bases remained unmatched. Germline assignment: CDR1 SGHKS and CDR2 YYEKEE (reference sequence). CDR3 coding DNA: TGTGCCAGCAGCTTTGAACTAGCGTTAGATACGCAGTATTTT. Protein: CASSFELALDTQYF.

This clonotype was observed a single time. This rearrangement joins TRBV2 to TRBJ2-3; 13 bases align to TRBD2. The germline CDR1 and CDR2 sequences are SNHLY and FYNNEI. The CDR3 has 16 residues. V was clipped by 4 bases and J by 4 bases; unmatched bases: 5. The CDR3 DNA reads as TGTGCCAGCAGTGCGAGGACTAGCGGGAGTTCAGATACGCAGTATTTT. Protein sequence: CASSARTSGSSDTQYF.

The rearrangement uses TRBV28 and TRBJ2-1, with 7 bases matching TRBD2. There are 15 residues in the CDR3. Germline trimming cut 2 bases from V and 8 bases from J; bases unmatched to any gene: 9. Germline-derived CDR1 and CDR2 are MDHEN and SYDVKM. The CDR3 DNA reads as TGTGCCAGCAGTTTACGCGGCGGGAGTCGGGATGAGCAGTTCTTC. It translates to CASSLRGGSRDEQFF.

V is TRBV5-6 and J is TRBJ1-2; 7 nucleotides align to TRBD1. Germline CDR1 reads SGHDT; CDR2 reads YYEEEE. The CDR3 spans 14 residues. The V gene end was trimmed by 0 bases and the J gene end by 5 bases; junction bases not matched to a gene: 4. The DNA of the CDR3 is TGTGCCAGCAGCTTGGAGGGACAGCTTTATGGCTACACCTTC. Encoded protein: CASSLEGQLYGYTF.

The V call is TRBV12-3 or TRBV12-4, the J call TRBJ1-1; TRBD1 matches at 10 bases. Trimming removed 5 bases from V and 4 bases from J; junction bases left unmatched: 4. The CDR3 loop spans 14 amino acids. The chain's CDR3 is CASSPWDRGTEAFF. The CDR3 nucleotides are TGTGCCAGCAGTCCTTGGGACAGGGGCACTGAAGCTTTCTTT.